The T cell receptor beta chain under discussion was sequenced for a study of shared clonotypes between healthy human individuals. The CDR3 is 15 residues long. CDR1 SNHLY and CDR2 FYNNEI come from the germline V gene. V lost 6 bases to trimming and J lost 0 bases, with 13 bases between them. This clone was seen at least ten times. The authors split each subset's genomic DNA evenly across several immunoSEQ plates. This table comes from immunoSEQ multiplex PCR, and its TCRdb copy is limited to in-frame clones, with some not included. The top ten hold approximately 1.5% of the sample, which has roughly 1,100,000 clones, around 74% seen once.

The chain is built from TRBV2 and TRBJ2-3; the D is unclear. Material: memory CD4+ T cells sorted from blood. As for subset: CD45RA-negative fraction. This TCR was recovered from a young man in good health. The CDR3: CASRARAASTDTQYF. The CDR3 DNA follows: TGTGCCAGCAGGGCTCGTGCTGCTAGCACAGATACGCAGTATTTT.